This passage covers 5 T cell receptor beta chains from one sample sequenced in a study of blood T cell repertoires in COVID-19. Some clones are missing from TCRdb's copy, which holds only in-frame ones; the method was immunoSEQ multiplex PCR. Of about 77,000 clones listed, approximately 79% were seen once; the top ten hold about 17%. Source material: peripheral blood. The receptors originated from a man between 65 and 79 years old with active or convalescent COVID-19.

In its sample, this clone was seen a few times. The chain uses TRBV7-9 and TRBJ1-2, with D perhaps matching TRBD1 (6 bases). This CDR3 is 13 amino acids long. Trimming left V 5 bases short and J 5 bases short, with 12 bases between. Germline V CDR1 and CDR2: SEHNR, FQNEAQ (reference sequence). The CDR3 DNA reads TGTGCCAGCAGCGAGACAGGCGGTTATGGCTACACCTTC. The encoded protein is CASSETGGYGYTF.

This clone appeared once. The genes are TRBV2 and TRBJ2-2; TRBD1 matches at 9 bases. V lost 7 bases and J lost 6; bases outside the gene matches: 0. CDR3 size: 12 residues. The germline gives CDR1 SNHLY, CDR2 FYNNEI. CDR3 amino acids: CASNRGPGELFF. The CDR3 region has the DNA TGTGCCAGCAACAGGGGGCCCGGGGAGCTGTTTTTT.

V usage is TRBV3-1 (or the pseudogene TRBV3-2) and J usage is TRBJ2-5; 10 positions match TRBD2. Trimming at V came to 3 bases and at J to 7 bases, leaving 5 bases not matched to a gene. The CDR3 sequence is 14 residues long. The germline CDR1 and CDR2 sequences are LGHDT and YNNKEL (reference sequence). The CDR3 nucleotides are TGTGCCAGCAGCCAGGGGAGGACTAGCGGGACCCAGTACTTC. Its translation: CASSQGRTSGTQYF.

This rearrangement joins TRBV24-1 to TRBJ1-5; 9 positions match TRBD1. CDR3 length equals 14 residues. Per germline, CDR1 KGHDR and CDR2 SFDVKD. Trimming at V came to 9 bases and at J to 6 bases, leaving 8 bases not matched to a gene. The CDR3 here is CATSGTGSAQPQHF. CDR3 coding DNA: TGTGCCACCTCCGGGACAGGGTCTGCTCAGCCCCAGCATTTT.

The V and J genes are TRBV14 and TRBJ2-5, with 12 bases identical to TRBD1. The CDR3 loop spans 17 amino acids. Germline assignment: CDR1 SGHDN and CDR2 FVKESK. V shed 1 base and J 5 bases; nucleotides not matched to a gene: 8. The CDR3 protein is CASSQVGQGAGGETQYF. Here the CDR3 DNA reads TGTGCCAGCAGCCAAGTGGGACAGGGGGCAGGAGGCGAGACCCAGTACTTC. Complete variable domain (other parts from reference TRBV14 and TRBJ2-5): EAGVTQFPSHSVIEKGQTVTLRCDPISGHDNLYWYRRVMGKEIKFLLHFVKESKQDESGMPNNRFLAERTGGTYSTLKVQPAELEDSGVYFCASSQVGQGAGGETQYFGPGTRLLVL.